These 6 T cell receptor beta chains were sequenced from one sample in a study of cytomegalovirus exposure and HLA in healthy donors. PCR amplification relied on 60 Vbeta primers (plus 13 Jbeta primers). Method: immunoSEQ multiplex PCR; TCRdb's copy keeps in-frame clones and lacks some. The sample shows around 110,000 clones, around 86% of them seen only once. The sequencing sample was made of PBMCs. Every receptor here comes from a woman aged 25 to 39 in good health and CMV-seronegative.

The rearrangement uses TRBV4-1 and TRBJ2-7, with 9 bases fitting TRBD2. The germline V gene has CDR1 MGHRA and CDR2 YSYEKL. The V gene end was trimmed by 5 bases and the J gene end by 4 bases; junction bases not matched to a gene: 6. The CDR3 runs 14 residues. The DNA of the CDR3 is TGCGCCAGCAGCTTCCCGGGACTAGCATACGAGCAGTACTTC. Its translation is CASSFPGLAYEQYF.

The rearrangement joins TRBV6-1 to TRBJ2-7; 7 bases fit TRBD2. CDR1 and CDR2 from the germline V gene are MNHNS and SASEGT. The CDR3 contains 13 residues. Germline trimming cut 11 bases from V and 4 bases from J; bases unmatched to any gene: 11. The CDR3 loop is CALRSGTSYEQYF. The CDR3 DNA follows: TGTGCCTTACGGAGCGGGACTTCATACGAGCAGTACTTC.

The rearrangement links TRBV5-1 to TRBJ2-7; 11 positions match TRBD2. Germline V gene lookup returns CDR1 SGHRS and CDR2 YFSETQ. The CDR3 is made up of 15 amino acids. V dropped 0 bases and J dropped 5; count of bases not matched to a gene: 4. CDR3 protein: CASSLELAGENEQYF. The CDR3 nucleotides are TGCGCCAGCAGCTTGGAACTAGCGGGAGAAAACGAGCAGTACTTC. Full variable domain (remainder filled in from reference TRBV5-1 and TRBJ2-7): KAGVTQTPRYLIKTRGQQVTLSCSPISGHRSVSWYQQTPGQGLQFLFEYFSETQRNKGNFPGRFSGRQFSNSRSEMNVSTLELGDSALYLCASSLELAGENEQYFGPGTRLTVT.

The chain is built from TRBV28 and TRBJ2-7; 7 positions match TRBD2. This CDR3 is 17 amino acids long. V shed 3 bases and J 5 bases; nucleotides not matched to a gene: 16. CDR1 and CDR2 (germline): MDHEN, SYDVKM. In DNA, the CDR3 is TGTGCCAGCAGTTTCCTCCGGGGAGGGGAGGGCCACAACGAGCAGTACTTC. Its protein product is CASSFLRGGEGHNEQYF.

Only a few counts were recorded for this clone. This rearrangement joins TRBV19 to TRBJ1-4; 7 bases map to TRBD1. Germline values: CDR1 LNHDA, CDR2 SQIVND (reference sequence). V trimming: 6 bases; J trimming: 5 bases; junction bases outside the gene matches: 9. The CDR3 length is 15 residues. CDR3 DNA sequence: TGTGCCAGTAGATACGGGGACAGAGGGAATGAAAAACTGTTTTTT. This encodes CASRYGDRGNEKLFF.

This clone was observed once. The chain is built from TRBV5-1 and TRBJ2-5, with TRBD2 identical over 7 bases. The germline V gene has CDR1 SGHRS and CDR2 YFSETQ. CDR3 length equals 17 residues. J was trimmed by 4 bases and V by 0 bases; bases with no gene match: 12. CDR3 region: CASSLGSGPGGRETQYF. Written as DNA, the CDR3 is TGCGCCAGCAGCTTGGGGTCAGGGCCTGGCGGGAGAGAGACCCAGTACTTC. The variable domain in full, completed from reference TRBV5-1 and TRBJ2-5, reads KAGVTQTPRYLIKTRGQQVTLSCSPISGHRSVSWYQQTPGQGLQFLFEYFSETQRNKGNFPGRFSGRQFSNSRSEMNVSTLELGDSALYLCASSLGSGPGGRETQYFGPGTRLLVL.